The sequence of this TCR beta chain was determined in a study of vaccination effects on CD4 cells after COVID-19 (dated by TCRdb to between 2022 and 2023). For context, the study as a whole: Each participant got two doses of an mRNA SARS-CoV-2 vaccine, either BNT162b2 or mRNA-1273. The study compared SARS-CoV-2 spike-specific CD4+ TCR repertoires before and after mRNA vaccination in COVID-19 convalescent patients and infection-naive vaccine recipients. A total of 10 COVID-19 convalescent patients and several SARS-CoV-2-naive healthy vaccine recipients were included in the full study. The Oncomine TCR Beta short-read assay on an Illumina iSeq 100 was used to sequence cultures from other donors in the study. Paper-wide results and their limitations: Clones induced by infection and clones induced by vaccination both contracted markedly at late timepoints after vaccination, which fits with T cell responses waning over time. Among healthy vaccine recipients, nearly all vaccine-induced clones were SARS-CoV-2 mono-reactive, and just 1 of 255 was cross-reactive with common cold coronaviruses. The study was limited by a small number of convalescent patients and lacked early post-infection timepoints.

Receptor libraries were prepared by the immunoSEQ multiplex PCR assay. TCR beta CDR3 sequencing was performed on DNA from the cultured, isolated CD4+ T cells. In the paper's pipeline: Non-productive TCR sequences were discarded, and reads were trimmed to the CDR3 region, with only CDR3s of 7 or more amino acids retained. Antigen-specific clonotypes were identified using the MANAFEST web app by comparison of expansion in peptide wells against reference cultures. For clones to be considered positive, expansion at FDR<0.05 versus reference and all other wells, an odds ratio above 5, and a frequency above 0.1% in two replicate wells were required. A clonotype was called cross-reactive if it was significantly expanded both in SARS-CoV-2 spike wells and in at least one common cold coronavirus spike condition. CDR3 similarity was assessed by Levenshtein distance with the stringdist R package, and unrooted trees were built with ape in R 3.6.1. Imported from immuneACCESS, the table was reduced by TCRdb to in-frame sequences with V and J called. These copies leave out some clones; in studies compared against another copy, an unresolved V gene accounts for under half, and the cause of the remainder is not known. V and J calls and clone size are those listed in that table; D and trimming were worked out from the DNA. The sample includes 14,000 or so clones, with about 80% observed a single time. The ten largest clones represent about 26% of the sample.

The germline V gene encodes CDR1 SGHTA and CDR2 FQGNSA. From the cysteine through the phenylalanine, the CDR3 covers 12 amino acids. The CDR3 DNA has 36 bases and is translated from base 1. V is reduced by 1 base and J by 11 bases, leaving a spacing of 9 bases between them. To identify antigen-specific CD4+ T cell clonotypes by their expansion, the ViraFEST assay first stimulated PBMC with viral peptide pools and then applied TCR sequencing. After more than nine days of culture, CD4+ T cells were isolated with the EasySep CD4+ T cell isolation kit. None of the healthy vaccine recipients had a prior SARS-CoV-2 infection, which was confirmed by nucleocapsid antibody tests that came back negative both before and after vaccination. Around 2.1 million PBMC per well were cultured with roughly 10 ug/ml peptides in IMDM containing 5% human AB serum, around 10 IU/ml IL-2 and gentamicin. Half of the culture medium was replaced with fresh IL-2-containing medium on days 3 and 7. Unless noted otherwise, every peptide stimulation condition was grown in triplicate wells. Using Ficoll-Paque Plus gradient centrifugation, PBMC were separated from whole blood and then either used fresh or cryopreserved at -140C. The overlapping peptide pools covered the spike proteins of SARS-CoV-2 and of the common cold coronaviruses HCoV-NL63, HCoV-OC43 and HCoV-229E. The QIAamp micro DNA kit was used to extract genomic DNA from the cultured CD4+ T cells.

Comment on this clone: Its binding antigen is unknown. Nothing much larger sits one base from this clone, and base qualities are not available.

Sample: CD4+ T cells from PBMCs cultured with HCoV-229E spike peptides, taken before COVID-19 vaccination. The meaning of the sample's cell subset or site label: HCoV-229E spike overlapping peptide pool stimulation. The chain couples TRBV7-2 to TRBJ1-5; the D gene is unclear. The sequence was collected from a human donor who received a COVID-19 vaccine. The CDR3 protein is CASSLERGSQHF. The bases read TGTGCCAGCAGCTTAGAACGAGGGTCCCAGCATTTT.